This TCR beta chain was captured in a study of T cell repertoires in cytomegalovirus infection. MiXCR was run by TCRdb on the reads, yielding one entry per CDR3 protein. The sample includes approximately 630,000 distinct CDR3 sequences, 20% to 25% of them seen just once. In its sample, this clonotype was seen a few times. The source of this sequence is a human donor in good health (CMV status not recorded). Some clones in this sample may be carry-over from other donors' samples. What was sequenced was CD8+ T cells from PBMCs.

Here the CDR3 reads CASSRAGDYGYTF. The CDR3 DNA reads TGTGCCAGCAGCCGTGCGGGAGACTATGGCTACACCTTC. The rearrangement links TRBV25-1 to TRBJ1-2; no firm D call. This CDR3 comprises 13 residues. The germline V and J ends were trimmed by 6 bases and 3 bases, with 11 bases remaining between them. Germline CDR1 reads MGHDK; CDR2 reads SYGVNS.